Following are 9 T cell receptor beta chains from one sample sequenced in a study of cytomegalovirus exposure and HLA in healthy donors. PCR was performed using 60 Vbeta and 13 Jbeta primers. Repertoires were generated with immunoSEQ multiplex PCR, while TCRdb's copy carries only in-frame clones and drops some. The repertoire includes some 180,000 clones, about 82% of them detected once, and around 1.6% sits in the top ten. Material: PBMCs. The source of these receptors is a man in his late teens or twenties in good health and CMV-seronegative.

CDR3 coding DNA: TGTGCCAGCTCACCACCAGTGGTGAGGAACAATGAGCAGTTCTTC. It translates to CASSPPVVRNNEQFF. The chain carries TRBV18 and TRBJ2-1, with D uncertain. CDR1 and CDR2 (germline): KGHSH, LQKENI. V was pared by 0 bases and J by 5 bases, with 11 bases between. The CDR3 extends over 15 amino acids.

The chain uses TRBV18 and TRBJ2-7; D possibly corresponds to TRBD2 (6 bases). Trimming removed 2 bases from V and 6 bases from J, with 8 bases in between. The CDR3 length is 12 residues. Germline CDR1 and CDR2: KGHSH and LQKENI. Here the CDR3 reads CASSPGGTEQYF. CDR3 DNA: TGTGCCAGCTCACCAGGGGGGACCGAGCAGTACTTC.

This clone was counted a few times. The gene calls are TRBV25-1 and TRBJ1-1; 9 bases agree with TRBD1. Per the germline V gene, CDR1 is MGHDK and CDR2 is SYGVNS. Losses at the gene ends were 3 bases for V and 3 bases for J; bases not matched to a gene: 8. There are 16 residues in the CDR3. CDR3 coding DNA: TGTGCCAGCAGTGATAGGGACAGGGTTGGCGACACTGAAGCTTTCTTT. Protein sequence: CASSDRDRVGDTEAFF.

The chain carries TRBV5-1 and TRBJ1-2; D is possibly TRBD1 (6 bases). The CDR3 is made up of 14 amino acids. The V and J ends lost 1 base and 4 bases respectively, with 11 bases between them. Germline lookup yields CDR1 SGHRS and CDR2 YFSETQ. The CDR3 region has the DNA TGCGCCAGCAGCTTGAGACAGGACGGCTATGGCTACACCTTC. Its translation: CASSLRQDGYGYTF. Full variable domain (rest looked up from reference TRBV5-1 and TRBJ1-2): KAGVTQTPRYLIKTRGQQVTLSCSPISGHRSVSWYQQTPGQGLQFLFEYFSETQRNKGNFPGRFSGRQFSNSRSEMNVSTLELGDSALYLCASSLRQDGYGYTFGSGTRLTVV.

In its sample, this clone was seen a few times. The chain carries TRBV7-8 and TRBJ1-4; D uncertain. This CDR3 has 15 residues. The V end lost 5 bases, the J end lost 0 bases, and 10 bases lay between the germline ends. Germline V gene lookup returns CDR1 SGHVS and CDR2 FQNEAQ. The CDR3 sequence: CASSTRDSTNEKLFF. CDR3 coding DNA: TGTGCCAGCAGCACCCGAGACTCAACTAATGAAAAACTGTTTTTT. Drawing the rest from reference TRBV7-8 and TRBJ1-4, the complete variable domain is GAGVSQSPRYKVAKRGQDVALRCDPISGHVSLFWYQQALGQGPEFLTYFQNEAQLDKSGLPSDRFFAERPEGSVSTLKIQRTQQEDSAVYLCASSTRDSTNEKLFFGSGTQLSVL.

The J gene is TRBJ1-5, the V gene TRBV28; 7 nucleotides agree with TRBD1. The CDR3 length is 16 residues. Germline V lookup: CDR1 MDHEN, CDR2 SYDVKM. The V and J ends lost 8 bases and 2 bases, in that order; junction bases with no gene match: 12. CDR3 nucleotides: TGTGCCAGCGGTGATCAGTCCGGGACAGGCAATCAGCCCCAGCATTTT. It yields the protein CASGDQSGTGNQPQHF.

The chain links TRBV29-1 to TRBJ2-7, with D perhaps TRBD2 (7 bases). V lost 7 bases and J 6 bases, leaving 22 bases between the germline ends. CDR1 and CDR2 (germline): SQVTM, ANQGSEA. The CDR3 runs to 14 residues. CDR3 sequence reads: CSAYGGQGTAEQYF. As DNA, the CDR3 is TGCAGCGCCTACGGGGGGCAGGGGACCGCCGAGCAGTACTTC.

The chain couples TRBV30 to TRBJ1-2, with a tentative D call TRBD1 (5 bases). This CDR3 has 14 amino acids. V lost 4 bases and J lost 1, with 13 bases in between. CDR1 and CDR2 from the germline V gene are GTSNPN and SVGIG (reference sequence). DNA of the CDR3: TGTGCCTGGAAGGGGTCAGGGATTAACTATGGCTACACCTTC. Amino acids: CAWKGSGINYGYTF.

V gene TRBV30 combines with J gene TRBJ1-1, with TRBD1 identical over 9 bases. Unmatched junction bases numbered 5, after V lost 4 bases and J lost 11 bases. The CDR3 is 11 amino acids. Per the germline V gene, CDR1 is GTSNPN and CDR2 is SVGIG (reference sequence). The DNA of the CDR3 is TGTGCCTGGAAACAGGGGGCTAGGGCTTTCTTT. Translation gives CAWKQGARAFF.